This entry is about one T cell receptor beta chain. Its antigen is undetermined. The CDR3 extends over 15 amino acids. V lost 3 bases and J lost 1; bases outside the gene matches: 5. Per germline, CDR1 SGHRS and CDR2 YFSETQ. PCR employed 60 Vbeta and 13 Jbeta primers. TCRdb keeps only in-frame clones here, not all; method: immunoSEQ multiplex PCR. The sample consists of some 80,000 clones, 78% of them appearing once. This sample was included in a study of cytomegalovirus exposure and HLA in healthy donors. As for the study in general: An early release of data contained 70 million to 95 million unique TCRs, which came from HLA-typed donors.

Whole-study results and caveats: A prior analysis recorded that most TCR beta V segments were productive about 87% or about 30% of the time. It was reportedly the case that the classifier diagnosed cytomegalovirus status with high specificity and sensitivity.

The sequenced sample consisted of PBMCs. This TCR was sampled from a middle-aged man in good health and CMV-seronegative. The V call is TRBV5-1, the J call TRBJ2-5, with 8 bases aligning to TRBD2. The CDR3 nucleotides read TGCGCCAGCAGCTCAGTACTAGCGGCCCAAGAGACCCAGTACTTC. It codes for CASSSVLAAQETQYF.